This T cell receptor (beta chain) was sequenced for a study of T cells after yellow fever vaccination. Looking at the study overall: Libraries from low-cell-number fractions were prepared with the SMART-Seq v4 Ultra Low Input RNA kit. Whole-study results and caveats: Post-booster samples contained most primary-vaccination clones (about 95% CD4, 88% CD8). It was the secondary response that reached its peak faster, day 5 versus 15, but it was weaker.

TCRdb reprocessed the 5' RACE reads with MiXCR, giving one entry per CDR3 protein. The data show about 350,000 distinct CDR3 sequences, 7% to 10% seen once. To note about this clonotype: The target antigen is unknown.

Germline V gives CDR1 MNHEY, CDR2 SVGAGI. The CDR3 covers 15 residues. With V trimmed by 0 bases and J by 6 bases, 1 base remained unmatched. J is TRBJ1-6 and V is TRBV6-5; 8 positions agree with TRBD1. The sequences come from PBMCs, collected approximately 40 days after the first yellow fever vaccination. The receptor comes from a man aged 18 to 29 who received the YFV17D yellow fever vaccine. CDR3 bases: TGTGCCAGCAGTTACTCGGGACAGGCTAATTCACCCCTCCACTTT. Translation gives CASSYSGQANSPLHF.